This T cell receptor (beta chain) was documented in a study of blood T cell repertoires in COVID-19. Study overall: COVID-19 samples collected from the United States, Italy and Spain covered acute and convalescent phases. PBMCs, B-cell-depleted T cells, or T cells were the source of the cDNA or gDNA that made up the material.

V lost 0 bases and J 6 bases, leaving 6 bases between the germline ends. The germline CDR1 and CDR2 sequences are SGHTA and FQGNSA. The CDR3 covers 12 residues. Original processing notes: Counts of nucleated cells, estimated from reference gene primer amplification, were obtained. Here immunoSEQ multiplex PCR was the method, and the copy in TCRdb shows in-frame clones only, minus some. The V and J calls and clone size were taken over from that table, and D and trimming were inferred from the DNA. The top ten clones hold 3.5% to 5.5% of a sample with approximately 250,000 clones, around 78% of them seen once.

Sequencing was carried out using peripheral blood. This chain connects TRBV7-2 to TRBJ2-7, with D possibly TRBD1 on 6 matching bases. The clonotype originates from a man between 60 and 75 years old who had recovered from COVID-19. CDR3 nucleotides: TGTGCCAGCAGCTTAGCCAGGGGCGAGCAGTACTTC. It encodes CASSLARGEQYF.